The sequence of this T cell receptor (beta chain) was determined in a study of Ad26.COV2.S vaccination and SARS-CoV-2 variants. Some clones are missing from TCRdb's copy, which holds only in-frame ones; the method was immunoSEQ multiplex PCR. The table records 400,000 to 450,000 clones, around 92% of them present only once. The CDR3 extends over 16 amino acids. Losses at the gene ends were 6 bases for V and 8 bases for J; bases not matched to a gene: 12. CDR1 and CDR2 from the germline V gene are SGHVS and FNYEAQ. As to treatment: some 20 received Ad26.COV2.S at low or high dose, single or two shots; a few received placebo; per-sample allocation not given. Sampling occurred on day 63 after the first vaccine or placebo injection. A remark on this clone: What it binds is unknown.

Whole-study results and caveats: The TCR breadth and depth analyses may have understated or missed part of the total T cell responses. Vaccinees displayed broader spike-specific TCR repertoires than placebo recipients.

This receptor was obtained from a person aged 18-60 years who received the Ad26.COV2.S COVID-19 vaccine or a placebo. This chain joins TRBV7-6 and TRBJ2-1; 11 nucleotides align to TRBD2. The sample here was peripheral blood, taken in a trial of Ad26.COV2.S vaccine versus placebo. CDR3 in DNA: TGTGCCAGCAGTCTCCGTAGCGGGGGGGCCAAGCATGAGCAGTTCTTC. It is translated as CASSLRSGGAKHEQFF.